One sample yielded the 30 T cell receptor beta chains listed below, sequenced in a study of read filtering for tumor transcriptome and immune sequencing. This library used approximately 370 ng RNA and molecular barcoded adaptors spanning alpha/delta and beta/gamma chains. One entry per CDR3 protein results from TCRdb running MiXCR on the reads. The sample lists 62,000 or so distinct CDR3 sequences; approximately 15% were seen once. Source material: a population of CD138-negative cells sorted from bone marrow. Receptors originate from a donor aged 40 or older with multiple myeloma.

V and J are TRBV6-2 or TRBV6-3 and TRBJ1-1, with 7 bases that match TRBD1. J lost 0 bases, V lost 2 bases, and 9 bases had no gene match. Germline loops: CDR1 MNHEY, CDR2 SVGEGT. CDR3 length: 17 residues. The CDR3 sequence: CASSYRDRAKVNTEAFF. DNA for the CDR3: TGTGCCAGCAGTTACAGAGACAGGGCTAAGGTGAACACTGAAGCTTTCTTT.

This clonotype was seen at least ten times. The chain has TRBV2 and TRBJ2-1, with D unclear. The CDR3 is 13 residues long. Trimming removed 0 bases at V and 7 bases at J, with 7 bases between. The V gene's germline CDR1 is SNHLY and CDR2 FYNNEI. The CDR3 reads CASSEADKNEQFF. CDR3 DNA: TGTGCCAGCAGTGAAGCGGATAAGAATGAGCAGTTCTTC.

This clonotype is classed as medium-sized. The genes are TRBV4-1 and TRBJ2-1, with D unclear. Deletions cut 4 bases from V and 5 bases from J, with 12 bases between. CDR1 and CDR2 from the germline V gene are MGHRA and YSYEKL. The CDR3 is made up of 14 amino acids. CDR3: CASSLGQGHNEQFF. CDR3 DNA sequence: TGCGCCAGCAGCCTAGGTCAAGGGCACAATGAGCAGTTCTTC.

This clonotype was seen many times. The chain uses TRBV27 and TRBJ2-1; 7 bases align to TRBD2. The CDR3 covers 13 residues. Germline loops: CDR1 MNHEY, CDR2 SMNVEV (reference sequence). V was pared by 6 bases and J by 3 bases, with 2 bases of the junction left unmatched. This CDR3 is CASRGRVYNEQFF. CDR3 bases: TGTGCCAGCAGGGGGAGGGTCTACAATGAGCAGTTCTTC.

Details on this clonotype: Since a much larger clone is just one base distant, this may be a read error. The chain combines TRBV29-1 with TRBJ1-2, with D tentatively TRBD1 (6 bases). The CDR3 runs 14 residues. Germline lookup yields CDR1 SQVTM and CDR2 ANQGSEA. V lost 3 bases to trimming and J lost 1 base, with 12 bases between them. Here the CDR3 DNA reads TGCAGCGTTGATGGGGACATCGATAACTATGGCTACACCTTC. It translates to CSVDGDIDNYGYTF.

This clonotype was counted only a few times. A much larger clone differs by one base, so this may be a read error. The V call is TRBV7-9, the J call TRBJ1-5; the D is unclear. Germline values: CDR1 SEHNR, CDR2 FQNEAQ (reference sequence). Trimming pared 4 bases from V and 3 bases from J, leaving 19 bases between. CDR3 size: 17 residues. The CDR3 sequence: CASSSTPLTWFNQPQHF. The CDR3 region has the DNA TGTGCCAGCAGCTCTACCCCATTAACATGGTTCAATCAGCCCCAGCATTTT.

With respect to this clonotype: A much larger clone differs from this one at a single base, so this may be a read error. The chain couples TRBV29-1 to TRBJ1-1; no definite D call. Trimming cost V 6 bases and J 1 base, with 9 bases left between them. CDR1 is SQVTM and CDR2 is ANQGSEA in the germline V gene. The CDR3 is made up of 12 amino acids. The CDR3 here is CSVIPGNTEAFF. The CDR3 DNA sequence: TGCAGCGTGATACCGGGGAACACTGAAGCTTTCTTT. Supplemented by reference TRBV29-1 and TRBJ1-1, the full variable domain reads SAVISQKPSRDICQRGTSLTIQCQVDSQVTMMFWYRQQPGQSLTLIATANQGSEATYESGFVIDKFPISRPNLTFSTLTVSNMSPEDSSIYLCSVIPGNTEAFFGQGTRLTVV.

This clonotype has at least ten counts. The rearrangement uses TRBV3-1 and TRBJ2-7; D possibly corresponds to TRBD2 (6 bases). The CDR3 has 15 residues. Germline V gene lookup returns CDR1 LGHDT and CDR2 YNNKEL (reference sequence). The V and J ends lost 1 base and 5 bases respectively, with 15 bases between them. The CDR3 protein is CASSQGQEGFHEQYF. DNA for the CDR3: TGTGCCAGCAGCCAAGGTCAGGAGGGCTTCCACGAGCAGTACTTC.

This clonotype was recorded many times. V gene TRBV19 combines with J gene TRBJ1-5; TRBD1 agrees at 7 bases. The CDR3 is made up of 14 amino acids. J lost 2 bases, V lost 4 bases, and 2 bases had no gene match. Germline CDR1 and CDR2: LNHDA and SQIVND (reference sequence). The chain's CDR3 is CASSTGTGNQPQHF. As DNA, the CDR3 is TGTGCCAGTAGTACCGGGACAGGCAATCAGCCCCAGCATTTT.

As regards this clonotype: Given a far larger clone just one base away, this is likely a sequencing read error. This chain connects TRBV6-1 to TRBJ2-1; 8 bases line up with TRBD1. This CDR3 is 15 amino acids long. Germline V gene lookup returns CDR1 MNHNS and CDR2 SASEGT. This CDR3 reads CAGSYGPSGGGEQFF. For the CDR3, the DNA is TGTGCCGGCAGTTACGGCCCATCAGGGGGCGGTGAGCAGTTCTTC.

At least ten counts were recorded for this clonotype. The chain employs TRBV4-3 and TRBJ2-1; 13 nucleotides align to TRBD2. The germline V gene has CDR1 LGHNA and CDR2 YSLEER. V was clipped by 0 bases and J by 1 base; unmatched bases: 9. This CDR3 has 20 residues. The DNA for the CDR3 is TGCGCCAGCAGCCAAGATAGACTACTAGCGGGAGGGCCGTCCTACAATGAGCAGTTCTTC. Amino acids: CASSQDRLLAGGPSYNEQFF.

This clonotype was found many times. V usage is TRBV29-1 and J usage is TRBJ1-2; a weak D match, TRBD1 (6 bases). The CDR3 has 14 amino acids. Germline loops: CDR1 SQVTM, CDR2 ANQGSEA. With 6 bases removed from V and 3 bases from J, the gap between germline ends came to 17 bases. The CDR3 DNA sequence: TGCAGCGTCGTGGACGTTCGGGGGCACTATGGCTACACCTTC. Translation gives CSVVDVRGHYGYTF.

This clonotype was counted ten times or more. The V call is TRBV7-9, the J call TRBJ2-7; D remains ambiguous. The CDR3 consists of 15 residues. The V gene lost 5 bases and the J gene lost 0 bases, with 14 bases spanning the gap. Germline V gives CDR1 SEHNR, CDR2 FQNEAQ (reference sequence). The CDR3 here is CASSPGTDLSYEQYF. The CDR3, as DNA: TGTGCCAGCAGCCCAGGCACAGACCTCTCCTACGAGCAGTACTTC.

This clonotype was seen a handful of times. This sequence joins TRBV13 and TRBJ2-2; no definite D call. The CDR3 spans 16 residues. The germline V gene has CDR1 PRHDT and CDR2 FYEKMQ (reference sequence). Trimming took off 2 bases at V and 0 bases at J, with 10 bases between the two ends. In nucleotides, the CDR3 is TGTGCCAGCAGCTTAATTACCCGGGCGAACACCGGGGAGCTGTTTTTT. This encodes CASSLITRANTGELFF.

This clonotype has at least ten counts. This rearrangement joins TRBV20-1 to TRBJ2-5; maybe TRBD2 (5 bases). With 0 bases removed from V and 5 bases from J, the gap between germline ends came to 13 bases. Germline V CDR1 and CDR2: DFQATT, SNEGSKA (reference sequence). The CDR3 contains 14 residues. CDR3 loop: CSARDRIARETQYF. DNA for the CDR3: TGCAGTGCTAGAGATCGTATAGCGCGGGAGACCCAGTACTTC.

The sample holds a few counts of this clonotype. A much larger clone lies a single base off, so this may be a read error. This chain links TRBV20-1 with TRBJ1-6; D might be TRBD1 (6 bases). Germline-derived CDR1 and CDR2 are DFQATT and SNEGSKA (reference sequence). There are 14 residues in the CDR3. The CDR3 region has the DNA TGCAGTGCTAGTCGCGGGACAAAGGATTCACCCCCCCACTTT. Translating it yields CSASRGTKDSPPHF.

There are many counts of this clonotype. In DNA, the CDR3 is TGTGCCAGTAGTCCTCACGGAGGGAACACTGAAGCTTTCTTT. Encoded protein: CASSPHGGNTEAFF. This chain connects TRBV19 to TRBJ1-1; D remains ambiguous. Germline V gene data show CDR1 as LNHDA and CDR2 as SQIVND (reference sequence). This CDR3 contains 14 residues. V shed 5 bases and J shed 1 base, with 11 bases lying between them.

This clonotype was seen repeatedly, ten times or more. The chain has TRBV27 and TRBJ1-1; tentative D call: TRBD1 (5 bases). The germline V and J ends were trimmed by 4 bases and 3 bases, with 9 bases remaining between them. The CDR3 extends over 13 amino acids. Germline V CDR1 and CDR2: MNHEY, SMNVEV (reference sequence). The CDR3 protein is CASSSGTYTEAFF. The CDR3 region has the DNA TGTGCCAGCAGTTCAGGGACGTACACTGAAGCTTTCTTT.

This clonotype was found many times. One end of the junction is discordant with germline, which a read error may explain. The genes are TRBV7-9 and TRBJ2-1; D is unresolved. Germline CDR1 is SEHNR and CDR2 is FQNEAQ (reference sequence). The CDR3 consists of 16 residues. In DNA, the CDR3 is TGTGCCAGCAGCTTAATCGGCAGGAGTGGAAACAATGGGCAGTTCTTC. It translates to CASSLIGRSGNNGQFF.

This clonotype was picked up many times. The chain links TRBV6-5 to TRBJ2-3; D gene unclear. CDR1 is MNHEY and CDR2 is SVGAGI in the germline V gene. V lost 6 bases, J lost 3 bases, and 7 bases lay in between. The CDR3 has 12 amino acids. CDR3 nucleotide sequence: TGTGCCAGCAGAGCGAGAACAGATACGCAGTATTTT. Translation: CASRARTDTQYF.

This clonotype was seen a few times. Being one base from a much bigger clone, this may be a read error. CDR3 protein: CASSHDGEGAFF. The DNA of the CDR3 is TGCGCCAGCAGCCATGATGGCGAAGGAGCTTTCTTT. The V call is TRBV4-1, the J call TRBJ1-1; D is uncertain. This CDR3 is 12 amino acids long. Trimming cost V 3 bases and J 10 bases, with 12 bases left between them. Germline V gene sequence: CDR1 MGHRA, CDR2 YSYEKL.

This clonotype was observed at least ten times. The chain couples TRBV10-3 to TRBJ2-7; D is undetermined. From germline, CDR1 is ENHRY and CDR2 SYGVKD. This CDR3 contains 14 residues. The ends were cut back, 0 bases at V and 4 bases at J, with 10 bases in the middle. DNA of the CDR3: TGTGCCATCAGTGAGTCTACAATAACTTACGAGCAGTACTTC. Its translation: CAISESTITYEQYF.

V is TRBV28 and J is TRBJ2-7; TRBD1 aligns across 9 bases. After removal of 7 bases from V and 1 base from J, the junction contained 8 bases not matched to a gene. The germline CDR1 and CDR2 sequences are MDHEN and SYDVKM. CDR3 length: 15 residues. The CDR3 reads CASTTPGQGSYEQYF. In nucleotides, the CDR3 is TGTGCCAGCACAACTCCGGGACAGGGTTCCTACGAGCAGTACTTC.

This clonotype was recorded many times. This chain joins TRBV7-2 and TRBJ2-1, with D tentatively TRBD1 (8 bases). Per the germline V gene, CDR1 is SGHTA and CDR2 is FQGNSA. V was shortened by 4 bases and J by 8 bases, with 21 bases between the two germline ends. The CDR3 is 16 amino acids. The CDR3 DNA follows: TGTGCCAGCAGCTACCGAGCGGGACAGGCGACCCATGAGCAGTTCTTC. It encodes CASSYRAGQATHEQFF.

This clonotype came up many times. The chain carries TRBV15 and TRBJ1-1; 8 nucleotides align to TRBD1. With V trimmed by 2 bases and J by 4 bases, 6 bases remained unmatched. CDR1 and CDR2 (germline): LNHNV, YYDKDF (reference sequence). This CDR3 has 15 amino acids. The chain's CDR3 is CATSRLRQGSTEAFF. The CDR3 nucleotides read TGTGCCACCAGCAGACTCAGACAGGGGTCCACTGAAGCTTTCTTT.

This clonotype was detected only once. This likely stems from a read error, as it lies one base from a far larger clone. J is TRBJ2-1 and V is TRBV7-8; no definite D call. CDR3 size: 14 residues. V lost 3 bases and J 12 bases, leaving 18 bases between the germline ends. Germline V gives CDR1 SGHVS, CDR2 FQNEAQ. The CDR3, as DNA: TGTGCCAGCAGCTTTGAAATTAGTCTGGATGGGCAGTTCTTC. Its translation: CASSFEISLDGQFF. Supplemented by reference TRBV7-8 and TRBJ2-1, the full variable domain reads GAGVSQSPRYKVAKRGQDVALRCDPISGHVSLFWYQQALGQGPEFLTYFQNEAQLDKSGLPSDRFFAERPEGSVSTLKIQRTQQEDSAVYLCASSFEISLDGQFFGPGTRLTVL.

At least ten counts were recorded for this clonotype. The V and J genes are TRBV7-8 and TRBJ2-7; TRBD2 aligns across 9 bases. Germline V CDR1 and CDR2: SGHVS, FQNEAQ. The length of the CDR3 is 19 residues. After removal of 4 bases from V and 3 bases from J, the junction contained 19 bases not matched to a gene. The CDR3 nucleotides are TGTGCCAGCAGCTCCCCCCGGACTAGCGAGAACACCCGAGTCTACGAGCAGTACTTC. This gives the protein CASSSPRTSENTRVYEQYF. Based on the CDR3 plus reference TRBV7-8 and TRBJ2-7, the full variable domain is GAGVSQSPRYKVAKRGQDVALRCDPISGHVSLFWYQQALGQGPEFLTYFQNEAQLDKSGLPSDRFFAERPEGSVSTLKIQRTQQEDSAVYLCASSSPRTSENTRVYEQYFGPGTRLTVT.

Many counts were recorded for this clonotype. Relative to the germline gene, one junction end is altered; a read error may explain this. J is TRBJ2-1 and V is TRBV15; D might be TRBD2 (6 bases). The CDR3 spans 18 residues. The germline CDR1 and CDR2 sequences are LNHNV and YYDKDF (reference sequence). CDR3 residues: CATGRDLMAGSNPNEQFF. Here the CDR3 DNA reads TGTGCCACCGGCAGAGATCTCATGGCGGGAAGCAACCCCAATGAGCAGTTCTTC.

This clonotype was seen ten or more times. This chain links TRBV7-9 with TRBJ2-3, with 7 positions matching TRBD1. J was trimmed by 8 bases and V by 8 bases; bases with no gene match: 16. The CDR3 covers 15 residues. Germline CDR1 SEHNR, CDR2 FQNEAQ (reference sequence). The CDR3 region is CASRRSRDRRPTQYF. DNA for the CDR3: TGTGCCAGCCGTAGGAGCCGGGACAGAAGACCTACGCAGTATTTT.

This clonotype was recorded many times. The V and J genes are TRBV20-1 and TRBJ1-4; 9 nucleotides line up with TRBD1. This CDR3 is 15 amino acids long. From germline, CDR1 is DFQATT and CDR2 SNEGSKA (reference sequence). With 8 bases clipped from V and 4 bases from J, the junction kept 11 bases outside the gene matches. CDR3 sequence reads: CSSRDRAVGNEKLFF. The CDR3 DNA follows: TGCAGTTCCCGGGACAGGGCTGTTGGTAATGAAAAACTGTTTTTT.